Described below is a single T cell receptor (beta chain) sequence and its context. The data derive from a study of blood T cell repertoires in COVID-19. Study-wide background: Material from acute and convalescent COVID-19 was sourced from the United States, Italy and Spain.

In the original processing: Amplified reference gene primers provided the basis for estimating nucleated cell counts. Generated by immunoSEQ multiplex PCR, the TCRdb table keeps only in-frame clones and is missing some. V and J calls and clone size are given by that table; D and trimming were obtained from the DNA. The sample lists over 200,000 clones, around 86% occurring once. The specimen was peripheral blood. This clonotype was obtained from a human donor in a cohort sampled during active COVID-19.

DNA for the CDR3: TGTGCCAGCAGCGTAGGGGGGACGGGAGACACCATATATTTT. It codes for CASSVGGTGDTIYF. The chain employs TRBV9 and TRBJ1-3, with a weak D call TRBD1 (5 bases). This CDR3 region has 14 residues. V lost 0 bases, J lost 8 bases, and 12 bases lay in between. Germline V gene lookup returns CDR1 SGDLS and CDR2 YYNGEE.